Following are 5 T cell receptor beta chains from one sample sequenced in a study of response to subunit inactivated influenza vaccine. TCRdb fed the RT-PCR reads into MiXCR, producing one record per CDR3 protein. The table has 450,000 to 500,000 distinct CDR3 sequences, approximately 10% seen once; the top ten hold less than 15%. The sequenced sample was PBMCs from blood, obtained 45 days after vaccination. These TCRs come from a man aged 50-60 years who received an inactivated influenza vaccine.

The chain recombines TRBV6-2 or TRBV6-3 with TRBJ1-5; no reliable D call. Germline values: CDR1 MNHEY, CDR2 SVGEGT. The V and J ends lost 5 bases and 6 bases respectively, with 14 bases between them. The CDR3 has 14 amino acids. In DNA, the CDR3 is TGTGCCAGCAGTAAACAGAGTGGGGTTCAGCCCCAGCATTTT. This codes for CASSKQSGVQPQHF.

This clonotype was recorded a few times. J is TRBJ2-1 and V is TRBV7-2; D is possibly TRBD1 (5 bases). V lost 7 bases to trimming and J lost 5 bases, with 9 bases between them. CDR1 SGHTA and CDR2 FQGNSA come from the germline V gene. The CDR3 is 12 residues long. As DNA, the CDR3 is TGTGCCAGCACGGACACACACAATGAGCAGTTCTTC. Translated, it gives CASTDTHNEQFF.

Ten or more counts support this clonotype. The V call is TRBV5-1, the J call TRBJ2-2; 7 nucleotides line up with TRBD1. CDR3 length: 14 residues. Germline V gives CDR1 SGHRS, CDR2 YFSETQ. J lost 6 bases, V lost 6 bases, and 8 bases had no gene match. Here the CDR3 DNA reads TGCGCCAGCACCAGAATACAGGGGCCCGGGGAGCTGTTTTTT. Translating it yields CASTRIQGPGELFF.

This clonotype appeared many times. V and J are TRBV4-3 and TRBJ2-2, with TRBD1 identical over 11 bases. The CDR3 runs 16 residues. V was pared by 3 bases and J by 5 bases, with 5 bases of the junction left unmatched. Germline lookup yields CDR1 LGHNA and CDR2 YSLEER. CDR3 region: CASSQRTGGWTGELFF. The DNA of the CDR3 is TGCGCCAGCAGCCAGAGGACAGGGGGCTGGACCGGGGAGCTGTTTTTT.

The CDR3 DNA sequence: TGTGCCAGCAGTTACTCGGGGACTAGCGGGAGTCTCCGGCCCTCCTACAATGAGCAGTTCTTC. The encoded protein is CASSYSGTSGSLRPSYNEQFF. This chain connects TRBV6-2 or TRBV6-3 to TRBJ2-1, with 14 bases fitting TRBD2. V was clipped by 0 bases and J by 0 bases; unmatched bases: 10. From germline, CDR1 is MNHEY and CDR2 SVGEGT. The CDR3 sequence is 21 residues long.